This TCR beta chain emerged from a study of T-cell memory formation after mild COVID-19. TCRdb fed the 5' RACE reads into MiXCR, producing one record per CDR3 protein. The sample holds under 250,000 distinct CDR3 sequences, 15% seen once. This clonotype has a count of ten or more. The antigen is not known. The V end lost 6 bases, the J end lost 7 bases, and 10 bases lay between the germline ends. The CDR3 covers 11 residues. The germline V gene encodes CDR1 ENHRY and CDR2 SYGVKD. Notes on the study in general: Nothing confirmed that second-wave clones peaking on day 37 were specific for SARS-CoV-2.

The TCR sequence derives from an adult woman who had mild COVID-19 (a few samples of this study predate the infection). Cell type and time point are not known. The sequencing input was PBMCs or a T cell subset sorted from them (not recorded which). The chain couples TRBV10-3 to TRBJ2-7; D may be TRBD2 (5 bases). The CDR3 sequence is CAISDYPEQYF. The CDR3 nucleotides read TGTGCCATCAGCGACTATCCTGAGCAGTACTTC.